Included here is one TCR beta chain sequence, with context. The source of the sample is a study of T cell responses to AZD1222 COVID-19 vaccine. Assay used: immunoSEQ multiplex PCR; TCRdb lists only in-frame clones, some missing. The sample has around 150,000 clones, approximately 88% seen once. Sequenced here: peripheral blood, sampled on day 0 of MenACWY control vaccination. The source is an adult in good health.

CDR3 region: CASSLVGTLEGYTF. As DNA, the CDR3 is TGTGCCAGCAGCTTGGTCGGGACACTTGAGGGCTACACCTTC. This sequence joins TRBV5-6 and TRBJ1-2, with TRBD1 as a possible D gene (6 bases). Trimming shortened V by 0 bases and J by 8 bases, and 14 bases separated the two germline ends. The CDR3 has 14 residues. Germline V gene sequence: CDR1 SGHDT, CDR2 YYEEEE. The full variable domain, with the rest looked up from reference TRBV5-6 and TRBJ1-2, is DAGVTQSPTHLIKTRGQQVTLRCSPKSGHDTVSWYQQALGQGPQFIFQYYEEEERQRGNFPDRFSGHQFPNYSSELNVNALLLGDSALYLCASSLVGTLEGYTFGSGTRLTVV.